The present T cell receptor (beta chain) was sequenced within a study of a mutant IDH1 vaccine in newly diagnosed glioma. Study information: Patients under treatment included around 60% males and about 38% females and had a mean age of about 37 years. Previous treatment comprised radiotherapy, temozolomide, or both, mostly both.

TCRdb keeps only in-frame clones here, not all; method: immunoSEQ multiplex PCR. In the table there are 55,000 to 65,000 clones, 75% of which are singletons. Time point reported: week 47, end of study. The study gave 300 ug of mutant IDH1 20-mer peptide per vaccine dose, with topical imiquimod. In regard to this clone: Its antigen is not identified.

Trimming removed 2 bases at V and 5 bases at J, with 3 bases between. Per the germline V gene, CDR1 is SNHLY and CDR2 is FYNNEI. The CDR3 runs 11 residues. The chain employs TRBV2 and TRBJ2-5; D ambiguous. This specimen consisted of PBMCs, obtained from a glioma patient whose treatment included an IDH1 peptide vaccine. This TCR derives from a man aged 50 to 60 with glioma. CDR3 nucleotide sequence: TGTGCCAGCAGTGAAAAGGAGACCCAGTACTTC. Its protein is CASSEKETQYF.